The sequence of this T cell receptor beta chain was determined in a study of Graves' ophthalmopathy and Graves' hyperthyroidism. Turning to this clonotype: Antigen specificity is unknown.

The PBMCs had their origin in 10 ml of fresh peripheral blood. CDR1 is MDHEN, CDR2 SYDVKM, per germline. The V and J ends lost 6 bases and 4 bases respectively, with 18 bases between them. There are 15 residues in the CDR3. General study results and limits: It was with approximately 70% sensitivity and about 73% specificity that the model predicted ophthalmopathy progression.

RNA transcripts served as template for amplifying TCR beta CDR3 sequences. First-round RT-PCR with HTBI primers preceded a second-round multiplex PCR. TCRdb analysed the multiplex PCR reads with MiXCR anew, one entry per CDR3 protein. The sample lists 150,000 to 200,000 distinct CDR3 sequences; just under 40% were seen once. The sample was peripheral blood. The origin of this receptor is a young man with Graves' ophthalmopathy. The chain employs TRBV28 and TRBJ2-5; weak D call: TRBD1 (6 bases). This CDR3 reads CASRTTQGARETQYF. The CDR3 DNA sequence: TGTGCCAGCAGGACTACACAGGGTGCTCGAGAGACCCAGTACTTC.